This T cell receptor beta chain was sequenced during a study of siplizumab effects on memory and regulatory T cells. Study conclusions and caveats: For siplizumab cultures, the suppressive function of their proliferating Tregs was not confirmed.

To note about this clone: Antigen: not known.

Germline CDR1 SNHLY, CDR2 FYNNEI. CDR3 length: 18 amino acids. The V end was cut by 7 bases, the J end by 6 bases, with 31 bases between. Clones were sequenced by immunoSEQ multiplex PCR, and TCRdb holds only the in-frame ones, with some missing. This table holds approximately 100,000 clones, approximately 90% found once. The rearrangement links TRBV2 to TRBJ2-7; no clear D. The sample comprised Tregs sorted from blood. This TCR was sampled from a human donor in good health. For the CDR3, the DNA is TGTGCCAGCAACTTCAACCCCAGCCCAGGCGGCGCCGGAAGCGAGCAGTACTTC. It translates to CASNFNPSPGGAGSEQYF.